A selection of T cell receptor beta chains follows, all from one sample in a study of beta chain features in type 1 diabetes. This table comes from immunoSEQ multiplex PCR, and its TCRdb copy is limited to in-frame clones, with some not included. The sample holds roughly 500,000 clones, about 32% seen once. Source material: naive CD4+ T cells from blood. These receptors originate from a man aged 18 to 29 in good health. CDR3s leave out the opening cysteine and the closing phenylalanine or tryptophan.

TRBV30	AWSESSYNEQF
TRBV7-9	ASSVDRPYNEQF
TRBV2	ASGTSTDTQY
TRBV4-2	ASSQEMAGGEDTQY
TRBV30	AWTSSYGYT
TRBV5-4	ASTFRSVQY
TRBV5-1	ASSATGVQETQY
TRBV5-6	ASSWTGTDTQY
TRBV6-6	ASARQAKNIQY
TRBV15	ATSREGWPSSYNEQF
TRBV4-1	ASSQDPSGYGADTQY
TRBV29-1	SVEPGRTGELF
TRBV7-9	ASSRLAESYEQY
TRBV30	AWSARRTGYGYT
TRBV5-1	ASSLAGDSYNEQF
TRBV29-1	SVELQGTGRTPGGYT
TRBV5-6	ASSWREANTEAF
TRBV28	ASSLAGTSSYEQY
TRBV7-8	ASSLGQGSNQPQH
TRBV9	ASSVGLGRLNEQF
TRBV6-5	ASSPGPERSEQF
TRBV5-1	ASSLDGRSEQY
TRBV7-9	ASSFQGRGDTQY
TRBV6-4	ASSPESFGYGYT
TRBV29-1	SVPLRGVGGYT
TRBV10-1	ASSSTPTEQF
TRBV7-3	ASSPRNTGELF
TRBV18	ASSPPMTQETQY
TRBV9	ASRRETADTQY
TRBV7-8	ASSLDPAGVRYEQY
TRBV28	ASSPLTSGSYNEQF
TRBV30	AWSEYNEQF
TRBV28	ASSPRFYGYT
TRBV6-5	ASSYSRSNNYGYT
TRBV4-3	ASKIDRRSYNEQF
TRBV10-3	AIRAGDRANEKLF
TRBV5-1	ASSLVTATDTQY
TRBV9	ASSRGPGRTDTQY
TRBV5-6	ASRLGPPQTEAF
TRBV19	ASSTSNNEQF
TRBV4-3	ASSQGVAGGEETQY
TRBV7-2	ASSLGVVGPYEQY
TRBV30	AWSVKGSNQPQH
TRBV7-9	ASSLVPGLAGVGEQF
TRBV7-2	ASSSTSVSNTGELF
TRBV6-1	ASSPLGDTQY
TRBV2	ASSGLAGAYEQY
TRBV30	AWRRGGPGGYT
TRBV4-3	ASRRTATNPSGELF
TRBV7-9	ASSLERSSYNEQF
TRBV5-1	ASSRLAGAETQY
TRBV25-1	ASSPSGRSYEQY
TRBV9	ASSVGLAGGHNEQF